The 24 T cell receptor beta chains in this list originate from one sample, sequenced in a study of CD8 T cells in ankylosing spondylitis. TCRdb analysed the 5' RACE reads with MiXCR anew, one entry per CDR3 protein. The sample lists about 250,000 distinct CDR3 sequences; under 30% were seen once. The sequenced material came from blood, either unsorted or a sorted T cell fraction (not recorded which). The receptors here all came from a male donor with ankylosing spondylitis or in good health (not recorded which).

Only a few counts were recorded for this clonotype. The V gene is TRBV7-2, the J gene TRBJ2-1; TRBD2 aligns across 9 bases. Germline V gene data show CDR1 as SGHTA and CDR2 as FQGNSA. This CDR3 has 16 amino acids. J gave up 6 bases and V 5 bases, and 11 bases lay outside the gene matches. The CDR3 DNA sequence: TGTGCCAGCAGCCCAAGACTAGCGGCGGGCCCCAATGAGCAGTTCTTC. Translating gives CASSPRLAAGPNEQFF.

This clonotype was observed many times. The chain joins TRBV12-3 or TRBV12-4 to TRBJ2-3; TRBD1 agrees at 10 bases. V shed 6 bases and J 1 base; nucleotides not matched to a gene: 10. The CDR3 covers 17 residues. CDR3 nucleotide sequence: TGTGCCAGCAGACCTAATCTCGGGACAGGGGGCACAGATACGCAGTATTTT. This translates into CASRPNLGTGGTDTQYF.

There are many counts of this clonotype. V gene TRBV5-1 combines with J gene TRBJ2-1; perhaps D is TRBD1 or TRBD2 (5 bases each). The CDR3 spans 12 residues. The germline V gene encodes CDR1 SGHRS and CDR2 YFSETQ. The V end lost 2 bases, the J end lost 13 bases, and 13 bases lay between the germline ends. The CDR3 sequence is CASSFGTADQFF. CDR3 coding DNA: TGCGCCAGCAGCTTCGGGACCGCAGATCAGTTCTTC.

This clonotype turned up a few times. The gene calls are TRBV20-1 and TRBJ2-5; D tentatively reads TRBD1 or TRBD2 (5 bases each). This CDR3 is built from 15 residues. The germline V and J ends were trimmed by 0 bases and 4 bases, with 15 bases remaining between them. Germline V CDR1 and CDR2: DFQATT, SNEGSKA (reference sequence). CDR3 sequence (DNA): TGCAGTGCTAGAGATCCGAGGGCAGGGTCAGAGACCCAGTACTTC. This sequence encodes CSARDPRAGSETQYF.

This clonotype occurred a few times. This chain joins TRBV20-1 and TRBJ2-5; tentatively, D is TRBD1 (6 bases). With 6 bases removed from V and 1 base from J, the gap between germline ends came to 12 bases. The germline gives CDR1 DFQATT, CDR2 SNEGSKA (reference sequence). The CDR3 sequence is 13 residues long. The CDR3: CSAARTVQETQYF. In DNA form, the CDR3 reads TGCAGTGCGGCTAGGACAGTCCAAGAGACCCAGTACTTC.

This clonotype has a count of ten or more. This sequence joins TRBV20-1 and TRBJ2-7, with D unresolved. Trimming left V 0 bases short and J 2 bases short, with 17 bases between. Germline CDR1 and CDR2: DFQATT and SNEGSKA (reference sequence). The CDR3 totals 16 residues. Here the CDR3 reads CSARDLRTSGPYEQYF. The CDR3 nucleotides read TGCAGTGCTAGAGATCTCCGGACCTCCGGCCCCTACGAGCAGTACTTC.

As for this clonotype: It may be a read error: a sequence one base away is much more abundant. The chain combines TRBV7-9 with TRBJ2-3; 7 nucleotides agree with TRBD2. V dropped 4 bases and J dropped 8; count of bases not matched to a gene: 12. CDR3 size: 15 residues. CDR1 and CDR2 (germline): SEHNR, FQNEAQ (reference sequence). CDR3 in DNA: TGTGCCAGCAGCTGGTCAGCGGGATTGCAAGGTACGCAGTATTTT. This gives the protein CASSWSAGLQGTQYF.

This clonotype was counted many times. The rearrangement joins TRBV18 to TRBJ2-6; 9 nucleotides line up with TRBD1. Germline V gene data show CDR1 as KGHSH and CDR2 as LQKENI. V dropped 6 bases and J dropped 0; count of bases not matched to a gene: 18. The CDR3 contains 21 residues. The DNA for the CDR3 is TGTGCCAGCTCCCGGATGGCCGTCCGGGACAGGGTTAGCTCTGGGGCCAACGTCCTGACTTTC. Amino acid sequence: CASSRMAVRDRVSSGANVLTF.

The gene calls are TRBV7-2 and TRBJ2-7; D perhaps matches TRBD1 (5 bases). The CDR3 is 14 residues long. V lost 4 bases and J lost 0, with 10 bases in between. Germline lookup yields CDR1 SGHTA and CDR2 FQGNSA. The CDR3 spells CASSSLRGSYEQYF. CDR3 DNA: TGTGCCAGCAGCTCTTTAAGGGGCTCCTACGAGCAGTACTTC. The variable domain in full, with the rest retrieved from reference TRBV7-2 and TRBJ2-7, is GAGVSQSPSNKVTEKGKDVELRCDPISGHTALYWYRQSLGQGLEFLIYFQGNSAPDKSGLPSDRFSAERTGGSVSTLTIQRTQQEDSAVYLCASSSLRGSYEQYFGPGTRLTVT.

DNA of the CDR3: TGTGCCAGCAGGGAGCCGTACCGGGACAACTCCTACAATGAGCAGTTCTTC. Its protein is CASREPYRDNSYNEQFF. The chain links TRBV6-1 to TRBJ2-1, with a weak D call TRBD1 (6 bases). V lost 6 bases, J lost 0 bases, and 18 bases lay in between. The CDR3 is made up of 17 amino acids. CDR1 and CDR2 from the germline V gene are MNHNS and SASEGT.

This clonotype occurred many times. The rearrangement links TRBV5-1 to TRBJ2-7; weak D call: TRBD1 (6 bases). Trimming cost V 4 bases and J 5 bases, with 10 bases left between them. Germline V CDR1 and CDR2: SGHRS, YFSETQ. The CDR3 consists of 12 residues. This CDR3 reads CASSIQGNEQYF. DNA of the CDR3: TGCGCCAGCAGCATACAGGGTAACGAGCAGTACTTC.

This clonotype was counted a few times. The chain couples TRBV12-3 or TRBV12-4 to TRBJ2-3; 8 nucleotides align to TRBD1. Losses at the gene ends were 5 bases for V and 6 bases for J; bases not matched to a gene: 4. The CDR3 runs to 13 residues. CDR3 protein: CASSTGGSDTQYF. CDR3 nucleotides: TGTGCCAGCAGTACAGGGGGTTCGGATACGCAGTATTTT.

The table lists this clonotype with many counts. The rearrangement joins TRBV10-2 to TRBJ1-2, with 7 bases that match TRBD1. Losses at the gene ends were 7 bases for V and 7 bases for J; bases not matched to a gene: 12. The CDR3 loop spans 14 amino acids. Per germline, CDR1 WSHSY and CDR2 SAAADI. The DNA for the CDR3 is TGCGCCAGCAAGACAGGGCCCCCAATGGGTGGCTACACCTTC. It is translated as CASKTGPPMGGYTF.

V usage is TRBV20-1 and J usage is TRBJ2-1, with D tentatively TRBD1 or TRBD2 (5 bases each). CDR3 size: 13 residues. V lost 7 bases and J lost 4, with 14 bases in between. Germline V gene sequence: CDR1 DFQATT, CDR2 SNEGSKA (reference sequence). CDR3: CSGRGAAYNEQFF. Written as DNA, the CDR3 is TGCAGTGGGAGAGGGGCGGCGTACAATGAGCAGTTCTTC.

This clonotype turned up a few times. This rearrangement joins TRBV20-1 to TRBJ2-7; D gene unclear. The CDR3 has 10 amino acids. V was trimmed by 5 bases and J by 5 bases, leaving 7 bases between them. From germline, CDR1 is DFQATT and CDR2 SNEGSKA (reference sequence). In DNA, the CDR3 is TGCAGTGCTTTAAGGAACGAGCAGTACTTC. Its translation: CSALRNEQYF.

Ten or more counts support this clonotype. CDR3 nucleotides: TGCAGCGTCGCCCGGGGTGGGCTGGAGACCCAGTACTTC. This gives the protein CSVARGGLETQYF. The rearrangement links TRBV29-1 to TRBJ2-5, with D perhaps TRBD2 (5 bases). In germline, CDR1 is SQVTM, CDR2 ANQGSEA. With 6 bases removed from V and 5 bases from J, the gap between germline ends came to 16 bases. The CDR3 is 13 amino acids.

This clonotype was seen more than once but under ten times. This rearrangement joins TRBV20-1 to TRBJ2-7; 11 bases map to TRBD2. This CDR3 has 14 residues. Germline loops: CDR1 DFQATT, CDR2 SNEGSKA (reference sequence). The trim removed 4 bases at V and 4 bases at J, leaving 6 bases unmatched. The CDR3 loop is CSATSRTSGYEQYF. Here the CDR3 DNA reads TGCAGTGCTACATCGCGGACTAGCGGGTACGAGCAGTACTTC.

There are many counts of this clonotype. This rearrangement joins TRBV5-6 to TRBJ1-6; D might be TRBD1 (6 bases). Germline V gene data show CDR1 as SGHDT and CDR2 as YYEEEE. Trimming removed 4 bases from V and 7 bases from J, with 12 bases in between. The CDR3 contains 14 residues. This chain's CDR3 is CASSRDTGNSPLHF. The CDR3 nucleotides read TGTGCCAGCAGCCGGGACACGGGGAATTCACCCCTCCACTTT. The variable domain in full, with the rest retrieved from reference TRBV5-6 and TRBJ1-6, is DAGVTQSPTHLIKTRGQQVTLRCSPKSGHDTVSWYQQALGQGPQFIFQYYEEEERQRGNFPDRFSGHQFPNYSSELNVNALLLGDSALYLCASSRDTGNSPLHFGNGTRLTVT.

The chain joins TRBV20-1 to TRBJ2-7, with 7 bases lining up with TRBD2. V lost 4 bases and J lost 8; bases outside the gene matches: 20. The V gene's germline CDR1 is DFQATT and CDR2 SNEGSKA (reference sequence). The CDR3 consists of 16 residues. The CDR3 is CSATPPLGGGGIQQYF. In DNA, the CDR3 is TGCAGTGCTACGCCGCCTCTGGGTGGGGGGGGTATCCAGCAGTACTTC.

The genes are TRBV15 and TRBJ1-4, with D maybe TRBD1 (6 bases). V was pared by 0 bases and J by 4 bases, with 21 bases between. This CDR3 spans 19 amino acids. Germline loops: CDR1 LNHNV, CDR2 YYDKDF (reference sequence). The DNA for the CDR3 is TGTGCCACCAGCAGAGAAATACCTACCCGACAGGCAGTTAATGAAAAACTGTTTTTT. Its translation is CATSREIPTRQAVNEKLFF.

This clonotype came up many times. Here the CDR3 DNA reads TGCAGTGCTAGAGTGTCAGCCACCTACGAGCAGTACTTC. The encoded protein is CSARVSATYEQYF. The rearrangement links TRBV20-1 to TRBJ2-7, with D uncertain. The V gene lost 1 base and the J gene lost 2 bases, with 9 bases spanning the gap. Germline V gene lookup returns CDR1 DFQATT and CDR2 SNEGSKA (reference sequence). The CDR3 consists of 13 residues.

The chain has TRBV7-3 and TRBJ2-3, with 8 bases aligning to TRBD2. Per germline, CDR1 SGHTA and CDR2 FQGTGA. V shed 6 bases and J 4 bases; nucleotides not matched to a gene: 9. The CDR3 runs 15 residues. The CDR3 is CASSRGGGLADTQYF. CDR3 DNA sequence: TGTGCCAGCAGTAGGGGCGGGGGGCTGGCAGATACGCAGTATTTT.

The chain couples TRBV20-1 to TRBJ1-4; the D is unclear. Deletions cut 0 bases from V and 8 bases from J, with 10 bases between. The CDR3 runs to 13 residues. The germline V gene encodes CDR1 DFQATT and CDR2 SNEGSKA (reference sequence). The CDR3 sequence: CSARDLGREKLFF. CDR3 in DNA: TGCAGTGCTAGAGATCTCGGTAGGGAAAAACTGTTTTTT.

The V call is TRBV20-1, the J call TRBJ1-2; no reliable D call. Deletions cut 5 bases from V and 3 bases from J, with 7 bases between. There are 11 residues in the CDR3. Looked up from germline, CDR1 is DFQATT and CDR2 is SNEGSKA (reference sequence). The CDR3: CSAPADYGYTF. In nucleotides, the CDR3 is TGCAGTGCTCCTGCAGACTATGGCTACACCTTC.